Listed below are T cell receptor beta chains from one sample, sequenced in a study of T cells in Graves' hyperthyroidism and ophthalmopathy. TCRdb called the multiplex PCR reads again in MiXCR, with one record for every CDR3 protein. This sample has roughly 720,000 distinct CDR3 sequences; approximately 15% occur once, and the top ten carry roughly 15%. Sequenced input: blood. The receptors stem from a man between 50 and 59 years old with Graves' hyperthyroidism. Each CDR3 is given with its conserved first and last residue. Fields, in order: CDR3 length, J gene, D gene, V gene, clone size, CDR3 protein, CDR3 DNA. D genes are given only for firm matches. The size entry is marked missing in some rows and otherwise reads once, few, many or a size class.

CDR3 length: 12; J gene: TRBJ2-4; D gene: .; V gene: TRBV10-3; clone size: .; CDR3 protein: CAISESTQIQYF; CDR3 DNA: TGTGCCATCAGTGAGTCGACACAAATTCAGTACTTC
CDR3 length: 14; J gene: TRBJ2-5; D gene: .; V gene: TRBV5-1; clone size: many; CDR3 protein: CASSFEGYQETQYF; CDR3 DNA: TGCGCCAGCAGCTTCGAGGGATACCAAGAGACCCAGTACTTC
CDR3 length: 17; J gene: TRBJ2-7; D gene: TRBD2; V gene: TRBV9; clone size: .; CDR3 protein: CASSPRDGGRGSYEQYF; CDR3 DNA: TGTGCCAGCAGCCCAAGAGACGGCGGGAGGGGCTCCTACGAGCAGTACTTC
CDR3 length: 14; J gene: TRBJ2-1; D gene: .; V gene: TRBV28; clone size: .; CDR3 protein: CASRTRPSYNEQFF; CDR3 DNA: TGTGCCAGCAGAACTAGACCTTCCTACAATGAGCAGTTCTTC
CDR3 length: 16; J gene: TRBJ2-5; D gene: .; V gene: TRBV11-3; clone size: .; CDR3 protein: CASSLVTGNPQETQYF; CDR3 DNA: TGCGCCAGCAGCTTAGTCACAGGGAACCCCCAAGAGACCCAGTACTTC
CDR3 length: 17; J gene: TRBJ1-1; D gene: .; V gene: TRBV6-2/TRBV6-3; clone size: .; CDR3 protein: CASSRGLAGGSNTEAFF; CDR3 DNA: TGTGCCAGCAGTCGGGGACTAGCGGGGGGCTCGAACACTGAAGCTTTCTTT
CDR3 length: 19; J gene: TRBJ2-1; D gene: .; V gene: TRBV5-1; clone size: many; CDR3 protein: CASSPVWGNSPGAYNEQFF; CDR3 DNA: TGCGCCAGCAGCCCCGTTTGGGGGAACTCTCCAGGGGCCTACAATGAGCAGTTCTTC
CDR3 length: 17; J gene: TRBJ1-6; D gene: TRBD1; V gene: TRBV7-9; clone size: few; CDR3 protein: CASSSSLRTGNNSPLHF; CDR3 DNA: TGTGCCAGCAGCTCCTCGCTCAGGACAGGGAATAATTCACCCCTCCACTTT
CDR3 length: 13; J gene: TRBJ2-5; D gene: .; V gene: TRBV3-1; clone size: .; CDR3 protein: CASSQTPPETQYF; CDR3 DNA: TGTGCCAGCAGCCAGACCCCTCCGGAGACCCAGTACTTC
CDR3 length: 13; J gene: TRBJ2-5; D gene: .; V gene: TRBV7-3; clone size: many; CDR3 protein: CASSWKGGQTQYF; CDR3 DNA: TGTGCCAGCAGCTGGAAGGGGGGGCAGACCCAGTACTTC
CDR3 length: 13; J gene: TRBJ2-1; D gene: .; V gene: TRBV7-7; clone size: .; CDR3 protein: CASSLVLNNEQFF; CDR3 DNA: TGTGCTAGCAGCTTAGTCCTAAACAATGAGCAGTTCTTC
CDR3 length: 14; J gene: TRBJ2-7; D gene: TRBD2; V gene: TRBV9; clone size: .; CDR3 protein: CASSVAGAGNEQYF; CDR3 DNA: TGTGCCAGCAGCGTAGCGGGAGCGGGGAACGAGCAGTACTTC
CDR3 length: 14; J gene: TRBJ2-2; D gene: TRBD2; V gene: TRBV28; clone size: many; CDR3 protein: CASSSSGSVGELFF; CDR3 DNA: TGTGCCAGCAGTTCTAGCGGGAGTGTCGGGGAGCTGTTTTTT
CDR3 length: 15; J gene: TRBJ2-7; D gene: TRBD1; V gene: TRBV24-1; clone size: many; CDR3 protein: CATSDPTGGAYEQYF; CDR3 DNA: TGTGCCACCAGTGACCCGACAGGGGGTGCCTACGAGCAGTACTTC
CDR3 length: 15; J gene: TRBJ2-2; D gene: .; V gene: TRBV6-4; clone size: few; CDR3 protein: CASSDSGLGTGELFF; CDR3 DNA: TGTGCCAGCAGTGACTCGGGTCTGGGCACCGGGGAGCTGTTTTTT
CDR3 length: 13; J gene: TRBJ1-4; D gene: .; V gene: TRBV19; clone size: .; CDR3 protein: CASAATTNEKLFF; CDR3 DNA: TGTGCCAGCGCCGCCACAACTAATGAAAAACTGTTTTTT
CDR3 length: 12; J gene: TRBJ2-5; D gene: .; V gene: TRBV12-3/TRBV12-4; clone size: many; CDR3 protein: CASSFSEETQYF; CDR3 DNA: TGTGCCAGCAGTTTTAGTGAGGAGACCCAGTACTTC
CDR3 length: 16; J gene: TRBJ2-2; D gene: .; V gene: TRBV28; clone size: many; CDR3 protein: CASSQPRRGTTGELFF; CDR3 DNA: TGTGCCAGCAGTCAACCCCGCAGGGGCACCACCGGGGAGCTGTTTTTT
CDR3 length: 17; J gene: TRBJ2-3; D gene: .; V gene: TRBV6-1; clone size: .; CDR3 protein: CASTLYGTRDHTDTQYF; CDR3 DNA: TGTGCCAGCACTCTCTATGGGACCAGGGACCACACAGATACGCAGTATTTT
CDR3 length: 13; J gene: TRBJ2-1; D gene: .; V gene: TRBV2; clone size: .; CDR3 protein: CASSTLTYNEQFF; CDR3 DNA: TGTGCCAGCAGTACGTTAACCTACAATGAGCAGTTCTTC